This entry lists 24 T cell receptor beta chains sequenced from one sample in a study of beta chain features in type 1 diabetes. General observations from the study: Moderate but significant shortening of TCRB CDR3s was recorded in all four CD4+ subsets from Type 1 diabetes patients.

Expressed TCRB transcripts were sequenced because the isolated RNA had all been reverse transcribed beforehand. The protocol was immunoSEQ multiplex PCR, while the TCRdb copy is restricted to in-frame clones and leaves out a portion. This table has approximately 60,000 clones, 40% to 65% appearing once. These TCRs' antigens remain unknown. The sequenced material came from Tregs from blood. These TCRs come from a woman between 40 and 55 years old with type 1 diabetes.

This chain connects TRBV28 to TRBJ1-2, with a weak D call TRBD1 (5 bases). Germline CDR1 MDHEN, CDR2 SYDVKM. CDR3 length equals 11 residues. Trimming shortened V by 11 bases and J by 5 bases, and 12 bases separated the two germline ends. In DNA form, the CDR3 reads TGTGCCTCGGGGGTCTTATATGGCTACACCTTC. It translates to CASGVLYGYTF.

DNA of the CDR3: TGTGCCAGCAGGGTAGCCCTTGGCAGCAATCAGCCCCAGCATTTT. Its protein product is CASRVALGSNQPQHF. The V and J genes are TRBV28 and TRBJ1-5; no definite D call. This CDR3 has 15 residues. V lost 6 bases, J lost 1 base, and 13 bases lay in between. Per germline, CDR1 MDHEN and CDR2 SYDVKM.

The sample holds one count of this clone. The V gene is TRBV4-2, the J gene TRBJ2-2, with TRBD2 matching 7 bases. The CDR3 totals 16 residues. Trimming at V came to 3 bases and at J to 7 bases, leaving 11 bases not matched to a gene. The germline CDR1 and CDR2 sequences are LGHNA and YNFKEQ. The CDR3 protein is CASSQPDSGGLGELFF. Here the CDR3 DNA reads TGTGCCAGCAGCCAGCCCGACTCGGGAGGTCTCGGGGAGCTGTTTTTT.

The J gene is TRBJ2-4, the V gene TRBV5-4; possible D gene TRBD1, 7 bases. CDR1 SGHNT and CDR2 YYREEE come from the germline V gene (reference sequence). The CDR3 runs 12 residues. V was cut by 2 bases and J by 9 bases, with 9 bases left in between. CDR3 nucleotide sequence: TGTGCCAGCAGCTTCCAGGGGGGCATTCAGTACTTC. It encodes CASSFQGGIQYF.

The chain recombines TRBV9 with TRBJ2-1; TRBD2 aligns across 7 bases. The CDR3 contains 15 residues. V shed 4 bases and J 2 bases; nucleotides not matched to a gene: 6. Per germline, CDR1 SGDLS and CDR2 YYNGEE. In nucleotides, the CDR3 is TGTGCCAGCAGCCCACGACTAGCTGCCTACAATGAGCAGTTCTTC. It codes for CASSPRLAAYNEQFF.

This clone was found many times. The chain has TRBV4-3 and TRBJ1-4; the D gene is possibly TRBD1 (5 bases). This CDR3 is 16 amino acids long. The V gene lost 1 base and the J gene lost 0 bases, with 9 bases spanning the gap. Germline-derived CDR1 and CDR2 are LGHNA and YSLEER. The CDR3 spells CASSQGGQATNEKLFF. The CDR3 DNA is TGCGCCAGCAGCCAAGGCGGACAAGCAACTAATGAAAAACTGTTTTTT.

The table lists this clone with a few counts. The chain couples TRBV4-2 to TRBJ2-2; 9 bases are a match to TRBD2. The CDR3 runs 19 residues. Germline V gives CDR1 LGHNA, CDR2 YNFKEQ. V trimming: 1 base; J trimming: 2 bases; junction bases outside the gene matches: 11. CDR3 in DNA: TGTGCCAGCAGCCAAGTAGCGGGGGCGGGAAAGGGAAACACCGGGGAGCTGTTTTTT. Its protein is CASSQVAGAGKGNTGELFF.

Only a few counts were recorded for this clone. As DNA, the CDR3 is TGCGCCAGCAGCCGAGAGCTCAGGGGACCGCTCACTGAAGCTTTCTTT. This sequence encodes CASSRELRGPLTEAFF. The chain links TRBV4-1 to TRBJ1-1; maybe TRBD1 (6 bases). Germline CDR1 MGHRA, CDR2 YSYEKL. This CDR3 contains 16 residues. With 4 bases removed from V and 4 bases from J, the gap between germline ends came to 19 bases.

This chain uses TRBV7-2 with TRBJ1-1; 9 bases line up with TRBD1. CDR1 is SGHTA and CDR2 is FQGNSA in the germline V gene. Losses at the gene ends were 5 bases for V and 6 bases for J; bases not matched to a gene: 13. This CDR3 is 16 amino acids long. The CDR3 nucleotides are TGTGCCAGCAGCCGAGAACAGGGGGCCTGGGGGGCTGAAGCTTTCTTT. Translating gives CASSREQGAWGAEAFF.

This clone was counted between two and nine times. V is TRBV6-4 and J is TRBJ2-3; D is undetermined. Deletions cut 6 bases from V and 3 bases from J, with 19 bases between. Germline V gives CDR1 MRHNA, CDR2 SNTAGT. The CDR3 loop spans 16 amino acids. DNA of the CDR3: TGTGCCAGCAGCAGTGACCCCCCGGGTGGAACAGATACGCAGTATTTT. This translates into CASSSDPPGGTDTQYF.

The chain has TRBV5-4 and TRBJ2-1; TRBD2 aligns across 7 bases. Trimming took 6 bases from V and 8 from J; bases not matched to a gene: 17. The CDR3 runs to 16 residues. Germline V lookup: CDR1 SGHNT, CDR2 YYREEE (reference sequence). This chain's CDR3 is CASTWSLGGGGDEQFF. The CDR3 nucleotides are TGTGCCAGCACCTGGAGCTTGGGGGGGGGAGGGGATGAGCAGTTCTTC.

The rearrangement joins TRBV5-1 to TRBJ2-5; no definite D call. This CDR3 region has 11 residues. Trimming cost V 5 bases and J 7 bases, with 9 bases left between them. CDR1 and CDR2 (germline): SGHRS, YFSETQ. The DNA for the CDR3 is TGCGCCAGCAGAGCGACGGGGACCCAGTACTTC. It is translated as CASRATGTQYF.

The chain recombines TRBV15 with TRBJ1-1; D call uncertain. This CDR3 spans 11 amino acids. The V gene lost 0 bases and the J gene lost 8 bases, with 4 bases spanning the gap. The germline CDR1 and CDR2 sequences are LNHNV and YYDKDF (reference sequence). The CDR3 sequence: CATSRDLEAFF. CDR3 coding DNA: TGTGCCACCAGCAGAGACCTCGAAGCTTTCTTT.

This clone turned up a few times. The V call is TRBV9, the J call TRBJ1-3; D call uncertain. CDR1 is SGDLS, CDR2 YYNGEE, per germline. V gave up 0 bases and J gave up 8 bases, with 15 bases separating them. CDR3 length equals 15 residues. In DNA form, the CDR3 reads TGTGCCAGCAGCGTAGAAAGAGGGTTCGCGGACACCATATATTTT. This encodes CASSVERGFADTIYF.

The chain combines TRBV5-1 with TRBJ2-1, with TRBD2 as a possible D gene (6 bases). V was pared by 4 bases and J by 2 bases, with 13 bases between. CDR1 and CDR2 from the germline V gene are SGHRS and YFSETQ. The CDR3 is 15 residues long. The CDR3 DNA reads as TGCGCCAGCAGCCGGCAGGCGGGGACCTACAATGAGCAGTTCTTC. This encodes CASSRQAGTYNEQFF.

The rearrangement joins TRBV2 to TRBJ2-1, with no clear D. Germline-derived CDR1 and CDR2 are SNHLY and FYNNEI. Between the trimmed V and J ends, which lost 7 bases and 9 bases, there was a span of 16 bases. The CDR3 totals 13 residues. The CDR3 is CASIRGMEGEQFF. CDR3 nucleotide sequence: TGTGCCAGCATTAGAGGAATGGAAGGTGAGCAGTTCTTC.

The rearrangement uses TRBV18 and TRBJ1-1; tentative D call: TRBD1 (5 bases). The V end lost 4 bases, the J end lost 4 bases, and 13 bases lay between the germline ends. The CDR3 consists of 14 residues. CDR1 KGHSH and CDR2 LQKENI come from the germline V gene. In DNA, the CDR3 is TGTGCCAGCTCACTAGGGACGGGGGGCACTGAAGCTTTCTTT. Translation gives CASSLGTGGTEAFF. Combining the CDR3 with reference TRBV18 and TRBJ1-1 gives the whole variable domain NAGVMQNPRHLVRRRGQEARLRCSPMKGHSHVYWYRQLPEEGLKFMVYLQKENIIDESGMPKERFSAEFPKEGPSILRIQQVVRGDSAAYFCASSLGTGGTEAFFGQGTRLTVV.

CDR3 sequence reads: CASSLALNTEAFF. Written as DNA, the CDR3 is TGCGCCAGCAGCTTGGCCTTGAACACTGAAGCTTTCTTT. The chain recombines TRBV5-1 with TRBJ1-1; no firm D call. CDR1 is SGHRS, CDR2 YFSETQ, per germline. V dropped 0 bases and J dropped 0 bases, with 3 bases sitting between them. The CDR3 length is 13 residues. Supplemented by reference TRBV5-1 and TRBJ1-1, the full variable domain reads KAGVTQTPRYLIKTRGQQVTLSCSPISGHRSVSWYQQTPGQGLQFLFEYFSETQRNKGNFPGRFSGRQFSNSRSEMNVSTLELGDSALYLCASSLALNTEAFFGQGTRLTVV.

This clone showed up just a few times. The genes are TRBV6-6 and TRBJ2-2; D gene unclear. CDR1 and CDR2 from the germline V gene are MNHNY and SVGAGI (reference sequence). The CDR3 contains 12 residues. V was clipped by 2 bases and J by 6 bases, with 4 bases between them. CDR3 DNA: TGTGCCAGCAGTTACACTTCCGGGGAGCTGTTTTTT. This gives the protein CASSYTSGELFF.

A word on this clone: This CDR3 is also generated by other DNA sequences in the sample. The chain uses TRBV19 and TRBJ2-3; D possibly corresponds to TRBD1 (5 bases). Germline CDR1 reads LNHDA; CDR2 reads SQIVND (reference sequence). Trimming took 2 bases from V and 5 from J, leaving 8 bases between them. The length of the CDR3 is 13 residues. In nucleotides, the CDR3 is TGTGCCAGTAGTATACAGGGTGGAGATACGCAGTATTTT. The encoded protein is CASSIQGGDTQYF.

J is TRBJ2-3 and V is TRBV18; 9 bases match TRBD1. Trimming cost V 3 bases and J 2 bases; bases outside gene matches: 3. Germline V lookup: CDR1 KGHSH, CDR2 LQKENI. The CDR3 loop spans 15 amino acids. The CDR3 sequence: CASSPGTGPTDTQYF. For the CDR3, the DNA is TGTGCCAGCTCACCCGGGACAGGGCCCACAGATACGCAGTATTTT.

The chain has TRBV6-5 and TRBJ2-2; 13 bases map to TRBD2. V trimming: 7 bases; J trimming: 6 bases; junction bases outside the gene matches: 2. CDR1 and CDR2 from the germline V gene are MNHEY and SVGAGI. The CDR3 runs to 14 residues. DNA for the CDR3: TGTGCCAGCACCACTAGCGGGGGGGCCGGGGAGCTGTTTTTT. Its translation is CASTTSGGAGELFF.

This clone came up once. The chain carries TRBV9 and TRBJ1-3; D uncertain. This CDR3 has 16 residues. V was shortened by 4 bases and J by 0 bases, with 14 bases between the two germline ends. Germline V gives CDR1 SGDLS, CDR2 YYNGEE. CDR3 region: CASSPRGLNSGNTIYF. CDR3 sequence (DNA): TGTGCCAGCAGCCCTCGCGGACTGAACTCTGGAAACACCATATATTTT.

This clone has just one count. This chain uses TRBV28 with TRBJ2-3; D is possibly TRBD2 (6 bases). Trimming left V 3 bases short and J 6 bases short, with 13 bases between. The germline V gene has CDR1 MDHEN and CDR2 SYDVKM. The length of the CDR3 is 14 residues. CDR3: CASSLGLPSDTQYF. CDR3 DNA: TGTGCCAGCAGTTTGGGACTCCCCTCGGATACGCAGTATTTT.